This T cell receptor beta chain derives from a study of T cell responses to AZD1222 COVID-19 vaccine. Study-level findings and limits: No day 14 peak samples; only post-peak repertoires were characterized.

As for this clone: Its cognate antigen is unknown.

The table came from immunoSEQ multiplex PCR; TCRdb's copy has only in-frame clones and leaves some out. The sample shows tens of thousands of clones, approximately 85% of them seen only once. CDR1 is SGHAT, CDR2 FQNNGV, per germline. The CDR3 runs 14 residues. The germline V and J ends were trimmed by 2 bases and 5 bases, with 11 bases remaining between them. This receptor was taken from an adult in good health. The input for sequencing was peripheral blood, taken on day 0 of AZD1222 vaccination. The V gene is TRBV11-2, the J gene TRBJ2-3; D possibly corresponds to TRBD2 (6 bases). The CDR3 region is CASSLRRGGDTQYF. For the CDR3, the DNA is TGTGCCAGCAGCTTAAGGAGGGGTGGAGATACGCAGTATTTT.